This T cell receptor (beta chain) was obtained from a study of breast tumors, draining lymph nodes, adjacent tissues. Study-level findings and limits: Tumor TCR diversity was below lymph nodes but above nontumor tissue. Most tumor T cells seemingly derive from lymph node, then expand in tumor. Tumor T cell lymph node origin was a supported hypothesis, not proven. Luminal-like breast cancer showed significantly greater tumor-nontumor repertoire similarity than basal-like breast cancer did.

On this clonotype itself: What it binds is unknown.

Axillary draining lymph nodes of breast cancer patients supplied the node samples. The CDR3 consists of 14 residues. The germline V gene has CDR1 DFQATT and CDR2 SNEGSKA (reference sequence). TCRdb used MiXCR to reprocess the multiplex PCR reads, holding one entry per CDR3 protein. The sample has over 200,000 distinct CDR3 sequences, 34% seen once; the top ten hold over 3.5%. The gene calls are TRBV20-1 and TRBJ2-7; 7 bases agree with TRBD1. Material for sequencing was axillary lymph node tissue. The TCR sequence derives from a female donor with breast cancer. Some clones in this sample may be carry-over from other donors' samples. The CDR3 reads CSPRGGYGGSEQYF. CDR3 sequence (DNA): TGCAGCCCTAGAGGGGGCTATGGCGGGTCCGAGCAGTACTTC.